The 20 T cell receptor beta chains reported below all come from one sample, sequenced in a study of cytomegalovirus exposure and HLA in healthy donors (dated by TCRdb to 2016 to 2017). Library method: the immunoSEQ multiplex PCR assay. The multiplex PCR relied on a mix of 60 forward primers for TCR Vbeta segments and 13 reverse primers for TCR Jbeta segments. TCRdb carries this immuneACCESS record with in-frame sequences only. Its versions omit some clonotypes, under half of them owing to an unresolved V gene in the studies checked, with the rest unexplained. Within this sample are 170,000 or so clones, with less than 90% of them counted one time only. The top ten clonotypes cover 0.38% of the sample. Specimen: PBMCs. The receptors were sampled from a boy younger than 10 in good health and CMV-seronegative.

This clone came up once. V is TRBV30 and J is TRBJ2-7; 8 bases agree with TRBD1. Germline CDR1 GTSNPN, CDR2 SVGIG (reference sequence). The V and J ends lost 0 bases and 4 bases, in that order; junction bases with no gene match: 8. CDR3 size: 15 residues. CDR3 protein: CAWSVLGQGRYEQYF. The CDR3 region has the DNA TGTGCCTGGAGTGTACTTGGACAGGGTAGATACGAGCAGTACTTC. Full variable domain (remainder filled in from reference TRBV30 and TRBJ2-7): SQTIHQWPATLVQPVGSPLSLECTVEGTSNPNLYWYRQAAGRGLQLLFYSVGIGQISSEVPQNLSASRPQDRQFILSSKKLLLSDSGFYLCAWSVLGQGRYEQYFGPGTRLTVT.

CDR3 protein: CASSSRGLAGGYEQFF. CDR3 nucleotide sequence: TGTGCCAGCAGCTCTAGGGGACTAGCGGGAGGATATGAGCAGTTCTTC. The J gene is TRBJ2-1, the V gene TRBV7-2; 15 nucleotides align to TRBD2. The CDR3 loop spans 16 amino acids. Germline V gene lookup returns CDR1 SGHTA and CDR2 FQGNSA. Losses at the gene ends were 4 bases for V and 8 bases for J; bases not matched to a gene: 6.

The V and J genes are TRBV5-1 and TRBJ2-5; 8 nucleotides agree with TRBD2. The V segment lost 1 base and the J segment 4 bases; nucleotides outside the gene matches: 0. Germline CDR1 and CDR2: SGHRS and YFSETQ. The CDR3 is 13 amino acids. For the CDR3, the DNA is TGCGCCAGCAGCTTGCTAGCGGGAGAGACCCAGTACTTC. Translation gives CASSLLAGETQYF.

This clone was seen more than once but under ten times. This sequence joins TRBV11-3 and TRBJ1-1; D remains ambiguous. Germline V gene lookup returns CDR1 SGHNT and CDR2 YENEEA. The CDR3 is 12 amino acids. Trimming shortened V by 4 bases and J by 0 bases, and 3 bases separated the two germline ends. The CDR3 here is CASSYMNTEAFF. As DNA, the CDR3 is TGTGCCAGCAGCTACATGAACACTGAAGCTTTCTTT.

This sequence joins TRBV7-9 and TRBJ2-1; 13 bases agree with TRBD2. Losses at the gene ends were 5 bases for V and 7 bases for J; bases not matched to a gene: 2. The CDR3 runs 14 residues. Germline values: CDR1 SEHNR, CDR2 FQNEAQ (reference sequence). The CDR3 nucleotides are TGTGCCAGCAGCCCGACTAGCGGGAGGAATGAGCAGTTCTTC. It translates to CASSPTSGRNEQFF. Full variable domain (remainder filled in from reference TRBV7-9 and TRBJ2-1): DTGVSQNPRHKITKRGQNVTFRCDPISEHNRLYWYRQTLGQGPEFLTYFQNEAQLEKSRLLSDRFSAERPKGSFSTLEIQRTEQGDSAMYLCASSPTSGRNEQFFGPGTRLTVL.

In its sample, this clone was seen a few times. The CDR3 reads CSVAGTATNEKLFF. CDR3 in DNA: TGCAGCGTTGCAGGGACAGCAACTAATGAAAAACTGTTTTTT. The chain couples TRBV29-1 to TRBJ1-4, with 7 nucleotides matching TRBD1. There are 14 residues in the CDR3. V shed 4 bases, J shed 0 bases, and the junction held 2 bases outside the gene matches. CDR1 is SQVTM and CDR2 is ANQGSEA in the germline V gene.

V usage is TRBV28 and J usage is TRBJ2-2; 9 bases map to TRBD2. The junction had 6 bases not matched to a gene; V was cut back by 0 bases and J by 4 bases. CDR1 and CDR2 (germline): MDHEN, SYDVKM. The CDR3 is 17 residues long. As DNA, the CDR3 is TGTGCCAGCAGTTTATGGTCCAGCGGGAGGCTCACCGGGGAGCTGTTTTTT. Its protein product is CASSLWSSGRLTGELFF. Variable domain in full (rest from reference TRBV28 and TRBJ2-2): DVKVTQSSRYLVKRTGEKVFLECVQDMDHENMFWYRQDPGLGLRLIYFSYDVKMKEKGDIPEGYSVSREKKERFSLILESASTNQTSMYLCASSLWSSGRLTGELFFGEGSRLTVL.

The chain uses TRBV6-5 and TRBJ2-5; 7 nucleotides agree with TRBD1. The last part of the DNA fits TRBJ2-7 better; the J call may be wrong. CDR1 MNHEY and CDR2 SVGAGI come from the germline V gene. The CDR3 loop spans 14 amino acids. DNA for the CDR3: TGTGCCAGCAGCCAAGACAGGGTGCGCTACGAGCAGTACTTC. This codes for CASSQDRVRYEQYF.

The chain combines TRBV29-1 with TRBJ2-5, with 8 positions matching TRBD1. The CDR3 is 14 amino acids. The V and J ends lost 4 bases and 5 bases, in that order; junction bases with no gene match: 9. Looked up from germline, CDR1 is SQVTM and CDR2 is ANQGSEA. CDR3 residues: CSVAVTGGQETQYF. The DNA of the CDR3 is TGCAGCGTTGCCGTCACAGGGGGTCAGGAGACCCAGTACTTC.

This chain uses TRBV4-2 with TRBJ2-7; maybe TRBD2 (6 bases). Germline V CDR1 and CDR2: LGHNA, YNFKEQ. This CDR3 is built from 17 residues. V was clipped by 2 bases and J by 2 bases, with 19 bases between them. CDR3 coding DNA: TGTGCCAGCAGCCAAACTGTTCTTAGCGGAGGAGCCTACGAGCAGTACTTC. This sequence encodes CASSQTVLSGGAYEQYF.

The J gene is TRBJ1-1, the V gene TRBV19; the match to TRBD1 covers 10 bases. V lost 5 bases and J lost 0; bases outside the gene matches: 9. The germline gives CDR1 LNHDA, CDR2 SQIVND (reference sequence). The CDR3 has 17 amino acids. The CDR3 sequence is CASSYVPGQGMNTEAFF. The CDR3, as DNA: TGTGCCAGTAGTTACGTCCCGGGACAGGGGATGAACACTGAAGCTTTCTTT.

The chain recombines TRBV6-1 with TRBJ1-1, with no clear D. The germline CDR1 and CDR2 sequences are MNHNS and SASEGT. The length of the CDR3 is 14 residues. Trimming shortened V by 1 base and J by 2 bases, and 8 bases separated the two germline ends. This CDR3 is CASSEVLFNTEAFF. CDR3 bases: TGTGCCAGCAGTGAAGTACTTTTTAACACTGAAGCTTTCTTT.

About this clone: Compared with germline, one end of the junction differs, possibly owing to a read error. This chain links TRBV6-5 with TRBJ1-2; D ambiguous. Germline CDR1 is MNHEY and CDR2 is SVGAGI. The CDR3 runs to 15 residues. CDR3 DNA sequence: TGTGCCAGCAGTTACCTACAGTCAGGTTCCTATGGCCACACCTTC. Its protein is CASSYLQSGSYGHTF.

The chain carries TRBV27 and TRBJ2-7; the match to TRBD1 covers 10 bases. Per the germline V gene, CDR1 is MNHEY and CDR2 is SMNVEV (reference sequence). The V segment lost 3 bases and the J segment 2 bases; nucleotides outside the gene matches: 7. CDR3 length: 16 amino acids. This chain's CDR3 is CASSLGQGLLTYEQYF. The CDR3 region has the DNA TGTGCCAGCAGTTTGGGACAGGGGTTACTCACCTACGAGCAGTACTTC.

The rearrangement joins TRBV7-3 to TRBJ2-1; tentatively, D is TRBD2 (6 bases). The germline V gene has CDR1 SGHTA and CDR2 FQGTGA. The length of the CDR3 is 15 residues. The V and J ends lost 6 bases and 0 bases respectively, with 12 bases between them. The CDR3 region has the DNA TGTGCCAGCAGTTTTAGCGGAAACTCCTACAATGAGCAGTTCTTC. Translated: CASSFSGNSYNEQFF.

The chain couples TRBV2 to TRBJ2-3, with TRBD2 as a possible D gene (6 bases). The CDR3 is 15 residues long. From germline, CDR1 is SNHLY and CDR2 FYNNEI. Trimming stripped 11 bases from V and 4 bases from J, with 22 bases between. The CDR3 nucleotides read TGTGCCGGGCGTCACCGCGGGGAGGTTCCAGATACGCAGTATTTT. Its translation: CAGRHRGEVPDTQYF. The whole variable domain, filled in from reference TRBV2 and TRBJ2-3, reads EPEVTQTPSHQVTQMGQEVILRCVPISNHLYFYWYRQILGQKVEFLVSFYNNEISEKSEIFDDQFSVERPDGSNFTLKIRSTKLEDSAMYFCAGRHRGEVPDTQYFGPGTRLTVL.

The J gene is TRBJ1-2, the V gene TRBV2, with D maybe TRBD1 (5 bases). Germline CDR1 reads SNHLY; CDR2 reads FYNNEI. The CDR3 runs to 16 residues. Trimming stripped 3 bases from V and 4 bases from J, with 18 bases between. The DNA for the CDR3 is TGTGCCAGCAGTGACTCACGGGCAGGGCCTGCCTATGGCTACACCTTC. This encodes CASSDSRAGPAYGYTF.

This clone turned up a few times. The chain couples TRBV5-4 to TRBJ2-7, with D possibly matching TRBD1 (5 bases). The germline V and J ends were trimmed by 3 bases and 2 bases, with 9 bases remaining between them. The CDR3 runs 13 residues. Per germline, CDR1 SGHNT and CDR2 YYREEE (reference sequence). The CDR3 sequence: CASSSDRAYEQYF. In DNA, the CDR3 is TGTGCCAGCAGCTCAGACAGAGCCTACGAGCAGTACTTC. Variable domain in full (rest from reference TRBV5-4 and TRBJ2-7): ETGVTQSPTHLIKTRGQQVTLRCSSQSGHNTVSWYQQALGQGPQFIFQYYREEENGRGNFPPRFSGLQFPNYSSELNVNALELDDSALYLCASSSDRAYEQYFGPGTRLTVT.

This CDR3 is CASSLRSGSAYEQYF. DNA of the CDR3: TGTGCCAGCAGCCTCCGTAGCGGGAGTGCCTACGAGCAGTACTTC. The rearrangement links TRBV7-2 to TRBJ2-7; 9 bases map to TRBD2. Germline CDR1 and CDR2: SGHTA and FQGNSA. The V segment lost 5 bases and the J segment 2 bases; nucleotides outside the gene matches: 7. The CDR3 is 15 amino acids.

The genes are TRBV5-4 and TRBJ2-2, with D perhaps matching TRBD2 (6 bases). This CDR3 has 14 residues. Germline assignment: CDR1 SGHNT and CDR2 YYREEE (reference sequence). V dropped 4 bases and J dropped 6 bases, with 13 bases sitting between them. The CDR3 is CASSPRREPGELFF. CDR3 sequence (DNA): TGTGCCAGCAGCCCTAGGAGGGAACCCGGGGAGCTGTTTTTT.